The source of this TCR beta chain is a study of Tregs in tolerant kidney transplant recipients. V shed 0 bases and J 1 base; nucleotides not matched to a gene: 8. Germline V gives CDR1 MNHNS, CDR2 SASEGT. The CDR3 is made up of 18 amino acids. Clones were sequenced by immunoSEQ multiplex PCR, and TCRdb holds only the in-frame ones, with some missing. The sample's table shows 25,000 to 35,000 clones. Regarding this clone: As yet, its antigen is unknown. Read data end 3 residues before the CDR3 end; the end is taken from the germline J gene.

General study findings and limits: Expanding Tregs on activated donor B cells appeared to best identify donor-specific TCRbeta clones.

The genes are TRBV6-1 and TRBJ2-2, with TRBD2 matching 7 bases. This sequence originates from a human donor who received a combined kidney and bone marrow transplant. The material sequenced was CD8+ T cells from blood, taken before the transplant. The sequenced part of the CDR3 DNA is TGTGCCAGCAGTGAAGCCCCCAGCGGGGAGTTGAACACCGGGGAG. As protein: CASSEAPSGELNTGE. The entire CDR3 reads CASSEAPSGELNTGELFF.